The 19 T cell receptor beta chains presented below share a single source sample, sequenced in a study of blood T cell repertoires in COVID-19. The method was immunoSEQ multiplex PCR; TCRdb's version includes in-frame clones alone and lacks a portion of them. The data show hundreds of thousands of clones, with about 80% seen just once and 8.9% held by the top ten. The sample consisted of peripheral blood. The source is a man older than 75 with acute or convalescent COVID-19.

The chain links TRBV18 to TRBJ1-1, with D unresolved. Germline V gene data show CDR1 as KGHSH and CDR2 as LQKENI. V lost 0 bases to trimming and J lost 5 bases, with 13 bases between them. The CDR3 loop spans 15 amino acids. The CDR3 nucleotides are TGTGCCAGCTCACCACCAAAGGATCGAGGGACTGAAGCTTTCTTT. Its protein product is CASSPPKDRGTEAFF.

The rearrangement uses TRBV10-2 and TRBJ2-7, with TRBD1 matching 11 bases. This CDR3 is built from 16 residues. V lost 5 bases to trimming and J lost 1 base; unmatched junction nucleotides: 7. Germline assignment: CDR1 WSHSY and CDR2 SAAADI. This CDR3 is CASSRRDRGTSYEQYF. The CDR3 DNA follows: TGCGCCAGCAGTAGAAGGGACAGGGGGACTTCCTACGAGCAGTACTTC.

The V and J genes are TRBV6-5 and TRBJ1-2; D not certain. The CDR3 consists of 10 residues. CDR1 and CDR2 (germline): MNHEY, SVGAGI. The V end was cut by 8 bases, the J end by 4 bases, with 5 bases between. The CDR3 sequence is CASRLYGYTF. The CDR3 coding sequence is TGTGCCAGCCGACTCTATGGCTACACCTTC.

In its sample, this clone was seen once. V usage is TRBV5-1 and J usage is TRBJ2-3, with TRBD2 identical over 13 bases. The CDR3 extends over 17 amino acids. The V segment lost 4 bases and the J segment 2 bases; nucleotides outside the gene matches: 7. The germline gives CDR1 SGHRS, CDR2 YFSETQ. CDR3 region: CASSPNGLAGVTDTQYF. As DNA, the CDR3 is TGCGCCAGCAGCCCTAACGGACTAGCGGGAGTCACAGATACGCAGTATTTT.

The chain recombines TRBV24-1 with TRBJ2-1; TRBD1 agrees at 7 bases. The V gene end was trimmed by 3 bases and the J gene end by 14 bases; junction bases not matched to a gene: 9. Germline assignment: CDR1 KGHDR and CDR2 SFDVKD. This CDR3 comprises 13 residues. CDR3 loop: CATSDGAGTVKFF. The DNA for the CDR3 is TGTGCCACCAGTGATGGGGCCGGGACAGTAAAGTTCTTC.

The chain uses TRBV18 and TRBJ1-1; 7 nucleotides line up with TRBD1. The length of the CDR3 is 15 residues. Germline CDR1 KGHSH, CDR2 LQKENI. Losses at the gene ends were 3 bases for V and 7 bases for J; bases not matched to a gene: 11. This CDR3 is CASSPQGMGQNEAFF. The CDR3 DNA reads TGTGCCAGCTCACCTCAGGGGATGGGACAGAATGAAGCTTTCTTT.

The chain employs TRBV6-6 and TRBJ1-1; D perhaps matches TRBD1 (5 bases). The CDR3 totals 16 residues. CDR1 is MNHNY and CDR2 is SVGAGI in the germline V gene (reference sequence). Trimming removed 5 bases from V and 7 bases from J, with 23 bases in between. The CDR3 here is CASSRTQGGKEIEAFF. Here the CDR3 DNA reads TGTGCCAGCAGTCGAACCCAGGGAGGAAAAGAAATTGAAGCTTTCTTT.

The gene calls are TRBV3-1 (or the pseudogene TRBV3-2) and TRBJ2-7; D might be TRBD1 (6 bases). Germline V gene sequence: CDR1 LGHDT, CDR2 YNNKEL (reference sequence). Trimming shortened V by 4 bases and J by 7 bases, and 17 bases separated the two germline ends. This CDR3 is 14 amino acids long. The CDR3: CASSPQGQAREQYF. Written as DNA, the CDR3 is TGTGCCAGCAGCCCCCAGGGGCAAGCGAGAGAGCAGTACTTC.

This chain uses TRBV10-1 with TRBJ2-3; D is perhaps TRBD1 (6 bases). This CDR3 is built from 16 residues. Germline-derived CDR1 and CDR2 are WNHNN and SYGVQD (reference sequence). V lost 3 bases and J lost 1, with 14 bases in between. CDR3 DNA: TGCGCCAGCAGTGATCAGGGGCGAGGTGGCACAGATACGCAGTATTTT. It translates to CASSDQGRGGTDTQYF.

The genes are TRBV2 and TRBJ2-7; D ambiguous. The germline V gene encodes CDR1 SNHLY and CDR2 FYNNEI. The length of the CDR3 is 14 residues. Trimming took off 5 bases at V and 2 bases at J, with 13 bases between the two ends. CDR3 protein: CASSRRLATYEQYF. The CDR3 DNA sequence: TGTGCCAGCAGTCGCCGGTTAGCTACCTACGAGCAGTACTTC.

The chain employs TRBV7-6 and TRBJ2-6, with a tentative D call TRBD1 (5 bases). V was shortened by 5 bases and J by 0 bases, with 11 bases between the two germline ends. CDR3 length: 16 amino acids. Germline V gene sequence: CDR1 SGHVS, CDR2 FNYEAQ. CDR3 in amino acids: CASSRLTASGANVLTF. CDR3 coding DNA: TGTGCCAGCAGCCGATTGACAGCCTCTGGGGCCAACGTCCTGACTTTC.

This chain joins TRBV18 and TRBJ1-1; the D is unclear. V dropped 2 bases and J dropped 0 bases, with 4 bases sitting between them. The CDR3 is 13 amino acids. Germline values: CDR1 KGHSH, CDR2 LQKENI. CDR3 DNA: TGTGCCAGCTCACCATCCATGAACACTGAAGCTTTCTTT. Translation gives CASSPSMNTEAFF.

This clone was picked up a small number of times. The gene calls are TRBV27 and TRBJ2-1; 12 bases line up with TRBD2. The CDR3 covers 16 residues. Per the germline V gene, CDR1 is MNHEY and CDR2 is SMNVEV (reference sequence). Trimming cost V 1 base and J 7 bases; bases outside gene matches: 5. CDR3 DNA: TGTGCCAGCAGTTTATTGGCTAGCGGGAGGGGGAATGAGCAGTTCTTC. It specifies CASSLLASGRGNEQFF.

This chain joins TRBV28 and TRBJ2-3; possible D gene TRBD1, 7 bases. Trimming shortened V by 5 bases and J by 11 bases, and 23 bases separated the two germline ends. The CDR3 is 15 amino acids. Germline V gives CDR1 MDHEN, CDR2 SYDVKM. Written as DNA, the CDR3 is TGTGCCAGCAGTAAATGGCAGGGGGGCCGGCAGGAGCAGTATTTT. Protein product: CASSKWQGGRQEQYF.

The chain couples TRBV25-1 to TRBJ2-2, with TRBD1 matching 7 bases. Germline V gives CDR1 MGHDK, CDR2 SYGVNS. The length of the CDR3 is 15 residues. Trimming at V came to 7 bases and at J to 0 bases, leaving 5 bases not matched to a gene. The CDR3 DNA reads TGTGCCAGCAAGTCACAGGGGACGAACACCGGGGAGCTGTTTTTT. Translating it yields CASKSQGTNTGELFF.

The chain joins TRBV6-1 to TRBJ2-1; tentative D call: TRBD2 (5 bases). The germline gives CDR1 MNHNS, CDR2 SASEGT. V was cut by 2 bases and J by 0 bases, with 17 bases left in between. The CDR3 totals 18 residues. CDR3 DNA: TGTGCCAGCAGTGAATTATCCGGGCGGGTAAGCTCCTACAATGAGCAGTTCTTC. It specifies CASSELSGRVSSYNEQFF.

This clone occurred once. The chain uses TRBV27 and TRBJ1-5; D perhaps matches TRBD1 (6 bases). Per the germline V gene, CDR1 is MNHEY and CDR2 is SMNVEV (reference sequence). Between the trimmed V and J ends, which lost 8 bases and 0 bases, there was a span of 20 bases. The CDR3 is made up of 17 amino acids. The CDR3 here is CASGKKGHLNSNQPQHF. CDR3 sequence (DNA): TGTGCCAGCGGGAAAAAGGGACACCTGAATAGCAATCAGCCCCAGCATTTT.

The chain joins TRBV27 to TRBJ2-3, with D hard to call. Looked up from germline, CDR1 is MNHEY and CDR2 is SMNVEV (reference sequence). CDR3 length equals 14 residues. The V gene lost 5 bases and the J gene lost 4 bases, with 13 bases spanning the gap. The CDR3 is CASSDGPPSDTQYF. The CDR3 region has the DNA TGTGCCAGCAGTGATGGGCCTCCGTCAGATACGCAGTATTTT.

V usage is TRBV29-1 and J usage is TRBJ1-4; D possibly corresponds to TRBD1 (6 bases). Germline-derived CDR1 and CDR2 are SQVTM and ANQGSEA. The germline V and J ends were trimmed by 4 bases and 8 bases, with 11 bases remaining between them. The CDR3 runs 12 residues. CDR3 nucleotide sequence: TGCAGCGTTGGCAGGGGAGGGGAAAAACTGTTTTTT. This encodes CSVGRGGEKLFF.